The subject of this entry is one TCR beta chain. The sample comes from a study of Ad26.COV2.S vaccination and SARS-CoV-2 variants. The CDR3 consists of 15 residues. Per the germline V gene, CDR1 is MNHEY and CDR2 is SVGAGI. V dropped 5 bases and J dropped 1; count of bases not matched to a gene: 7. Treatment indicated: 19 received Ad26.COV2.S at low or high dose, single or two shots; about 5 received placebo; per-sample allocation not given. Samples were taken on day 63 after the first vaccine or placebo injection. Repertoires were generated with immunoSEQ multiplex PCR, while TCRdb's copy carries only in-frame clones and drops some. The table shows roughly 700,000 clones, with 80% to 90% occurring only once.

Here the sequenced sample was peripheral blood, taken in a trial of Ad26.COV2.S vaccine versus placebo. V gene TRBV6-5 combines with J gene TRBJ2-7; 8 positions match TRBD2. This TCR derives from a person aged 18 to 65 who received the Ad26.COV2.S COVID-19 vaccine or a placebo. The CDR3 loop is CASSPGLAQSYEQYF. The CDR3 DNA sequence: TGTGCCAGCAGTCCTGGACTAGCCCAATCCTACGAGCAGTACTTC.